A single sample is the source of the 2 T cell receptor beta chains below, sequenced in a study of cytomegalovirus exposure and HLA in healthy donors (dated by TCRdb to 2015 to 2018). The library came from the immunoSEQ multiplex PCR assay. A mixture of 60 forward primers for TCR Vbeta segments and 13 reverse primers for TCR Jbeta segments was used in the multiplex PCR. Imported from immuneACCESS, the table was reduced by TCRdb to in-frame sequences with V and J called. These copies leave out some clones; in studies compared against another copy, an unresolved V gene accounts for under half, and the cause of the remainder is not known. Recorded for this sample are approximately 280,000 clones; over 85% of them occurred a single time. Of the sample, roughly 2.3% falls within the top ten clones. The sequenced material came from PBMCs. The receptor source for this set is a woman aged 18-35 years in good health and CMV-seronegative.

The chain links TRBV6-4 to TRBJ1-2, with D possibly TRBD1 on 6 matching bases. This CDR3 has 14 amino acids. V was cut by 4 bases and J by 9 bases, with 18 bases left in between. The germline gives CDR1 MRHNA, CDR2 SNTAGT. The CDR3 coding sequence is TGTGCCAGCAGTGCCCCGTTGCAGGGGCCTTGCTACACCTTC. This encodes CASSAPLQGPCYTF.

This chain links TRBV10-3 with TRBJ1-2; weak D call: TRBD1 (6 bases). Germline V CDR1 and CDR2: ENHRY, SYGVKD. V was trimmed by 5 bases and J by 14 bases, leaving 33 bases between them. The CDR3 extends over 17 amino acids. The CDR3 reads CAISSTGGTESVMATTF. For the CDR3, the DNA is TGTGCCATCAGTTCTACGGGGGGCACCGAGTCTGTAATGGCTACAACCTTC.